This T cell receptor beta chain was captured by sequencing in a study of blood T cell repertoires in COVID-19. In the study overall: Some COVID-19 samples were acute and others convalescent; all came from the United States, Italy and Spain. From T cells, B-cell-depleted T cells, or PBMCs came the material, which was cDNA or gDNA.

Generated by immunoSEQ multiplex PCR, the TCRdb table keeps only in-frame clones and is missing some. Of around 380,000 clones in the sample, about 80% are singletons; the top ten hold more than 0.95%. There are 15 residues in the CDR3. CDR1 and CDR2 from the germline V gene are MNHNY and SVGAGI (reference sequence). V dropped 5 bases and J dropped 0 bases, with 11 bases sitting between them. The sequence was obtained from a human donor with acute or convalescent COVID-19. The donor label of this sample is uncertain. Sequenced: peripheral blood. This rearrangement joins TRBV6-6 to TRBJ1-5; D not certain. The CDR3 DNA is TGTGCCAGCAGTCACAACAGAAATAGCAATCAGCCCCAGCATTTT. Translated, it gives CASSHNRNSNQPQHF.